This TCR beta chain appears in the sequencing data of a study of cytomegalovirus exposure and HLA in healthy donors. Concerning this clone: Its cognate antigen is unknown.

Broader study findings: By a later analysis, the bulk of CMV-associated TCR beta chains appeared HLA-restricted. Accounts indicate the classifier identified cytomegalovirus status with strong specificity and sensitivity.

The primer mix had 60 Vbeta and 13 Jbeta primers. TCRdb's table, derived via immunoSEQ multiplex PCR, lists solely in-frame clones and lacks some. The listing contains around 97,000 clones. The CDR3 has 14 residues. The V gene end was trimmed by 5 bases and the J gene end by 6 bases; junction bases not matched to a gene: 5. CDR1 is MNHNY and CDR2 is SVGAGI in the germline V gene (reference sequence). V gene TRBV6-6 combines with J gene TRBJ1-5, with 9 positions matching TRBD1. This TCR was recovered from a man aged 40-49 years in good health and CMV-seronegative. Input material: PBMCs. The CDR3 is CASSPRQGGQPQHF. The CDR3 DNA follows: TGTGCCAGCAGTCCCCGACAGGGGGGTCAGCCCCAGCATTTT.